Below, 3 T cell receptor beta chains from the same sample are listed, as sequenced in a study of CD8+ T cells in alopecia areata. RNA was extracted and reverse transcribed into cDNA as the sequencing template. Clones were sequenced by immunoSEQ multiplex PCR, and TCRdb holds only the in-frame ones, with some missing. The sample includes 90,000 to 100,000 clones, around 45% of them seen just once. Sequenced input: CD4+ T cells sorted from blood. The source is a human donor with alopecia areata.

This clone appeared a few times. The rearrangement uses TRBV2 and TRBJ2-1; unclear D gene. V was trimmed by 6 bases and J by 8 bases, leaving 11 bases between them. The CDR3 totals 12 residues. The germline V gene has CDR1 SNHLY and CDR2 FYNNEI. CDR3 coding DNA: TGTGCCAGCAGGGGTCTGGTTCATGAGCAGTTCTTC. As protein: CASRGLVHEQFF.

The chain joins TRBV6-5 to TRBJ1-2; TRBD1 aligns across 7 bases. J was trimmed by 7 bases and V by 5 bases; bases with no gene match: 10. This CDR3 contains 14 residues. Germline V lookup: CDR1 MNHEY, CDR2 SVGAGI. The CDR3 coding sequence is TGTGCCAGCAGTCGGGGGACAGAAGGAGGTGGCTACACCTTC. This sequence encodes CASSRGTEGGGYTF.

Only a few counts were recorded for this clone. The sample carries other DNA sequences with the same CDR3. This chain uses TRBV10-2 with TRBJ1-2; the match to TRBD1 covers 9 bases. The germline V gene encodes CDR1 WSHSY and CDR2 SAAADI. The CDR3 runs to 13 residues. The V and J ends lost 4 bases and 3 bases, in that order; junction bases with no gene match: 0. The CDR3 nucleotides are TGCGCCAGCAGTGGGACAGGGGACTATGGCTACACCTTC. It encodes CASSGTGDYGYTF.